This TCR beta chain was found in a study of blood T cell repertoires in COVID-19 (dated by TCRdb to the early 2020s). For context, the study as a whole: Samples from collaborators originated in the United States, Italy and Spain and spanned both the acute and convalescent phases of COVID-19. A freely available public database, intended as a resource for researchers studying the immune response to SARS-CoV-2, is where the repertoires were released. Where available, HLA class I and class II types were taken from metadata supplied by the sample provider and were not determined by assay-based typing. Samples came from the ongoing ImmuneRACE study (first 160 participants) plus 1,254 subjects from 6 global collaborators. Deeply sampled blood TCRbeta repertoires from subjects exposed to, actively infected with, or recovered from COVID-19 were included in the dataset. The material from the prospective study consisted of cDNA or gDNA derived from T cells, B-cell-depleted T cells, or PBMCs. Sample metadata almost always included a de-identified subject ID, COVID-19 status, age in years and sex.

A note on this clone: The clone's antigen remains unknown. No qualities accompany the bases; no much larger clone lies one base away.

At one collaborating source in Seattle, patients were enrolled during active infection and were followed longitudinally through the course of disease. Whole blood was collected in K2EDTA tubes by collaborating institutions according to the institutions' own protocols. For TCRbeta analysis, collaborators shipped samples in one of three forms: frozen whole blood, isolated PBMCs, or DNA extracted from either of those sample types. Results the study describes overall, beyond this receptor: Clinical and demographic metadata were provided uncurated, with the amount varying by source and participant.

The immunoSEQ Assay, a bias-controlled multiplex PCR, was used to amplify TCRbeta CDR3 regions from genomic DNA. In the original analysis: The number of nucleated cells in each sample was estimated from the amplification of reference gene primers within the assay. To quantify the absolute abundance of each unique TCRbeta CDR3 rearrangement, sequence reads were collapsed and filtered. For each sample, productive Simpson clonality was calculated as the square root of Simpson's diversity index over productive rearrangements. TCRdb limited this immuneACCESS table to in-frame rearrangements with V and J called. A share of clones is missing; checked studies link under half to unresolved V genes, and the rest is unexplained. V and J calls and clone size are as listed in that table; D and trimming were resolved from the DNA. This sample comprises 300,000 to 350,000 clones, 80% to 95% of them detected only once. The leading ten clones occupy around 6.8% of the sample.

Sequenced material: peripheral blood. The clonotype comes from a woman aged 30 to 39 with COVID-19, enrolled during active disease.

CDR3 reads: CSVVIASYEQYF. Read as DNA, the sequence is TGCAGCGTTGTAATAGCCTCCTACGAGCAGTACTTC. Here the chain combines TRBV29-1 and TRBJ2-7, with the D gene not confidently named. V loses 4 bases of germline sequence and J loses 0 bases, and the interval between the two ends is 7 bases. The germline V gene encodes CDR1 SQVTM and CDR2 ANQGSEA. Reading from cysteine to phenylalanine, the CDR3 counts 12 amino acids. This entry keeps only the CDR3 DNA: 36 bases, framed from base 1.